The 4 T cell receptor beta chains given below trace back to one sample, sequenced in a study of PD-1 blockade in classical Hodgkin lymphoma. Clones were sequenced by immunoSEQ multiplex PCR, and TCRdb holds only the in-frame ones, with some missing. The sample shows about 6,400 clones, 86% of them seen only once. Indicated time point: cycle 4 day 1 (C4D1), after 6 weeks of nivolumab. After autologous stem cell transplantation all patients relapsed, and prior brentuximab vedotin exposure differed between cohorts. Purification of CD4+ T cells from thawed PBMCs was performed via magnetic negative selection. The sample in question was CD4+ T cells from blood, obtained before the fourth cycle of nivolumab. These receptors were obtained from a human donor with classical Hodgkin lymphoma.

This clone has only a few counts. The chain joins TRBV18 to TRBJ1-1; D not certain. The V and J ends lost 2 bases and 0 bases respectively, with 7 bases between them. This CDR3 spans 14 amino acids. Germline-derived CDR1 and CDR2 are KGHSH and LQKENI. For the CDR3, the DNA is TGTGCCAGCTCACCATTGGCTGTGAACACTGAAGCTTTCTTT. Encoded protein: CASSPLAVNTEAFF.

The chain has TRBV10-1 and TRBJ1-1; D not certain. The CDR3 is made up of 13 amino acids. Germline V gene sequence: CDR1 WNHNN, CDR2 SYGVQD (reference sequence). Between the trimmed V and J ends, which lost 4 bases and 4 bases, there was a span of 10 bases. The CDR3 DNA reads as TGCGCCAGCAGTGCAATTCGGACCACTGAAGCTTTCTTT. Its protein product is CASSAIRTTEAFF.

CDR3 DNA sequence: TGTGCCAGCAGCTCATACGAGCAGTACTTC. Amino acid sequence: CASSSYEQYF. This chain joins TRBV7-3 and TRBJ2-7; D gene ambiguous. The CDR3 totals 10 residues. Germline CDR1 reads SGHTA; CDR2 reads FQGTGA. V was trimmed by 4 bases and J by 4 bases, leaving 2 bases between them.

The chain couples TRBV30 to TRBJ1-3; D is perhaps TRBD1 (6 bases). The V gene's germline CDR1 is GTSNPN and CDR2 SVGIG (reference sequence). The CDR3 runs 19 residues. The V end was cut by 3 bases, the J end by 2 bases, with 26 bases between. This CDR3 is CAWRAKMGLGAGPGNTIYF. Written as DNA, the CDR3 is TGTGCCTGGAGAGCCAAGATGGGTTTGGGGGCAGGGCCTGGAAACACCATATATTTT.